The 2 T cell receptor beta chains below were found in one sample sequenced in a study of shared clonotypes between healthy human individuals. Libraries were prepared by immunoSEQ multiplex PCR; TCRdb keeps only in-frame clonotypes and omits some of them. The sample contains more than 150,000 clones, 66% of which appear only once. Sequencing used memory CD4+ T cells sorted from blood. Subset denoted: CD45RA-negative fraction. These TCRs come from a man aged 25-45 years in good health.

The chain has TRBV28 and TRBJ2-7; D call uncertain. The V end lost 3 bases, the J end lost 1 base, and 10 bases lay between the germline ends. Germline CDR1 reads MDHEN; CDR2 reads SYDVKM. The CDR3 length is 14 residues. CDR3 coding DNA: TGTGCCAGCAGTTTGTCGGGTCCTTCCTACGAGCAGTACTTC. It codes for CASSLSGPSYEQYF.

The V gene is TRBV5-4, the J gene TRBJ1-5; no clear D gene. The germline V gene encodes CDR1 SGHNT and CDR2 YYREEE (reference sequence). The V and J ends lost 0 bases and 7 bases respectively, with 11 bases between them. The CDR3 spans 14 residues. The CDR3 DNA reads as TGTGCCAGCAGCTTGGATGGAGGGTGGCAGCCCCAGCATTTT. Translated, it gives CASSLDGGWQPQHF.